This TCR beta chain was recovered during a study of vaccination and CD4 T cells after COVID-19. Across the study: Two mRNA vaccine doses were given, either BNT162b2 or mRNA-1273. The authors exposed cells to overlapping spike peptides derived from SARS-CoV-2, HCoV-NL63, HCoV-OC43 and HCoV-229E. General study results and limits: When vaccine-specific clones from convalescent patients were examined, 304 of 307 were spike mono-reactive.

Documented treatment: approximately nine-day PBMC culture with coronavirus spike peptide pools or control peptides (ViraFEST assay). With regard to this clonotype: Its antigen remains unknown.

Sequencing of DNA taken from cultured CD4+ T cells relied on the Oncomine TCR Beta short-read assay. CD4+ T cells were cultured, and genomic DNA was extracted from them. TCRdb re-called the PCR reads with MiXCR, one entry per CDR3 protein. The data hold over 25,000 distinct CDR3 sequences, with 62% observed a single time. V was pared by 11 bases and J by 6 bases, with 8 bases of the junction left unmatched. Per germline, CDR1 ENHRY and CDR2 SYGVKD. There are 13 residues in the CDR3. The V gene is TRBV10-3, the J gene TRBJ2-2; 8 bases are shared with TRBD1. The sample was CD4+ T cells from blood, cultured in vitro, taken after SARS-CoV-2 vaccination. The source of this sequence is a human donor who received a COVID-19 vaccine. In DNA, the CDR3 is TGTGCCGCGGGACAGGCAAGGTCCGGGGAGCTGTTTTTT. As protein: CAAGQARSGELFF.